The sequence of this T cell receptor beta chain was determined in a study of blood T cells in healthy people across ages. The CDR3 spans 14 residues. Between the trimmed V and J ends, which lost 2 bases and 3 bases, there was a span of 7 bases. Germline lookup yields CDR1 MDHEN and CDR2 SYDVKM. The use of a sample-barcoded 5' primer and a J-beta primer mix characterized a second PCR of roughly 7 to 12 cycles. MiXCR, run by TCRdb on the 5' RACE reads, gives a single entry per CDR3 protein. The sample lists approximately 960,000 distinct CDR3 sequences, about 27% seen once, with about 9.4% in the top ten. In addition, the sample was reused for a study of T cells of mothers and their children.

The sample was blood. The receptor was derived from a woman aged 40-49 years in good health. This chain connects TRBV28 to TRBJ2-2; D is uncertain. CDR3 sequence: CASSLADYTGELFF. The CDR3 DNA reads as TGTGCCAGCAGTTTAGCAGATTACACCGGGGAGCTGTTTTTT.